The rows below give T cell receptor beta chains drawn from one sample of a study of cytomegalovirus exposure and HLA in healthy donors. Here immunoSEQ multiplex PCR was the method, and the copy in TCRdb shows in-frame clones only, minus some. The sample contains fewer than 200,000 clones, approximately 84% of which appear only once. Sequenced material: PBMCs. These TCRs come from a man aged 25 to 40 in good health and CMV-seropositive. Both conserved end residues are part of each CDR3. D genes are given only for firm matches. Part of the rows lack a size; the others show once, few, many or a class for expanded clones.

D	J	V	size	CDR3	DNA
NA	TRBJ1-2	TRBV5-4	NA	CASSGGNLNYGYTF	TGTGCCAGCAGCGGGGGGAACCTTAACTATGGCTACACCTTC
NA	TRBJ1-2	TRBV7-2	NA	CASSLRGRDDYGYTF	TGTGCCAGCAGCCTCAGGGGCAGGGACGACTATGGCTACACCTTC
TRBD1	TRBJ2-7	TRBV11-3	NA	CASSSPGQGFYEQYF	TGTGCCAGCAGTTCGCCGGGACAGGGGTTCTACGAGCAGTACTTC
TRBD2	TRBJ2-1	TRBV7-9	NA	CSSSFSGTSVSYNEQFF	TGTTCCAGCAGCTTTTCCGGGACTAGCGTGTCCTACAATGAGCAGTTCTTC
TRBD1	TRBJ2-5	TRBV6-6	NA	CASSFYIRGRETQYF	TGTGCCAGCAGCTTCTATATCAGGGGGCGAGAGACCCAGTACTTC
TRBD2	TRBJ2-1	TRBV6-4	once	CASSEGTRGGWSEQFF	TGTGCCAGCAGCGAGGGGACTAGGGGCGGTTGGAGTGAGCAGTTCTTC
NA	TRBJ2-5	TRBV18	NA	CASSRSASETQYF	TGTGCCAGCTCCCGGAGTGCTTCGGAGACCCAGTACTTC
TRBD2	TRBJ2-1	TRBV6-5	NA	CASSYSGGEGRNEQFF	TGTGCCAGCAGTTACAGTGGGGGGGAGGGCCGCAATGAGCAGTTCTTC
NA	TRBJ1-5	TRBV2	NA	CASSATGLHQPQHF	TGTGCCAGCAGTGCCACAGGGTTGCATCAGCCCCAGCATTTT
TRBD1	TRBJ2-7	TRBV5-1	NA	CASSLRDRGFEQYF	TGCGCCAGCAGCTTGAGGGACAGGGGCTTCGAGCAGTACTTC
TRBD1	TRBJ2-2	TRBV5-1	NA	CASSPHQGTADTGELFF	TGCGCCAGCAGCCCCCACCAAGGGACAGCTGACACCGGGGAGCTGTTTTTT
NA	TRBJ2-4	TRBV19	NA	CASSMSGKNIQYF	TGTGCCAGTAGTATGTCGGGCAAAAACATTCAGTACTTC
NA	TRBJ1-4	TRBV5-8	few	CASSEGREKLFF	TGTGCCAGCAGCGAGGGTAGAGAAAAACTGTTTTTT
NA	TRBJ2-3	TRBV6-5	NA	CASSPFKAGDTQYF	TGTGCCAGCTCTCCCTTTAAGGCAGGAGATACGCAGTATTTT
TRBD1	TRBJ1-2	TRBV28	once	CASSGQGASYGYTF	TGTGCCAGCTCGGGACAGGGGGCCTCCTATGGCTACACCTTC
NA	TRBJ1-4	TRBV7-9	NA	CASSSTGRLKMEKLFF	TGTGCCAGCAGCTCAACGGGGAGGCTCAAAATGGAAAAACTGTTTTTT
TRBD1	TRBJ2-1	TRBV19	NA	CASTGQGWDEQFF	TGTGCCAGTACGGGACAGGGGTGGGATGAGCAGTTCTTC
TRBD1	TRBJ1-5	TRBV29-1	NA	CSVVTGATDTQHF	TGCAGCGTTGTGACAGGGGCCACAGATACGCAGCATTTT
NA	TRBJ1-4	TRBV5-5	few	CASSQHRATNEKLFF	TGTGCCAGCAGCCAACACAGGGCCACTAATGAAAAACTGTTTTTT
NA	TRBJ2-7	TRBV7-2	once	CASSFFRAPYEQYF	TGTGCCAGCAGCTTTTTTCGCGCACCCTACGAGCAGTACTTC
NA	TRBJ1-1	TRBV19	NA	CASSSQTEAFF	TGTGCCAGTAGCTCACAGACTGAAGCTTTCTTT
TRBD1	TRBJ2-4	TRBV18	NA	CASSPPGQGGTLAKNIQYF	TGTGCCAGCTCACCACCAGGACAGGGGGGGACCCTAGCCAAAAACATTCAGTACTTC
TRBD2	TRBJ2-1	TRBV5-4	NA	CASSLMTGTREQFF	TGTGCCAGCAGCCTAATGACTGGGACTAGGGAGCAGTTCTTC
TRBD1	TRBJ1-5	TRBV29-1	NA	CSVGTGHQPQHF	TGCAGCGTAGGGACAGGGCACCAGCCCCAGCATTTT
NA	TRBJ2-2	TRBV29-1	NA	CSVEHRGRWGAGELFF	TGCAGCGTTGAGCATAGGGGTCGGTGGGGTGCCGGGGAGCTGTTTTTT
TRBD2	TRBJ2-1	TRBV25-1	NA	CASSGKGSGQSDEQFF	TGTGCCAGCAGTGGTAAGGGTAGCGGGCAGAGCGATGAGCAGTTCTTC
TRBD1	TRBJ2-1	TRBV5-1	few	CASSLGQGNEQFF	TGCGCCAGCAGCTTGGGACAGGGGAATGAGCAGTTCTTC
NA	TRBJ1-6	TRBV6-5	NA	CASSYSDGLSNSPLHF	TGTGCCAGCAGTTACTCGGACGGACTCTCTAATTCACCCCTCCACTTT
NA	TRBJ2-6	TRBV5-1	NA	CASSFTVLSNSGANVLTF	TGCGCCAGCAGCTTTACAGTATTAAGTAACTCTGGGGCCAACGTCCTGACTTTC
TRBD2	TRBJ2-1	TRBV10-1	NA	CASSEGLAGEGEQFF	TGCGCCAGCAGTGAGGGACTAGCGGGAGAGGGAGAGCAGTTCTTC
TRBD2	TRBJ2-5	TRBV14	NA	CASSPSGLAGWYQETQYF	TGTGCCAGCAGCCCGTCGGGACTAGCGGGCTGGTACCAAGAGACCCAGTACTTC
NA	TRBJ1-6	TRBV7-2	NA	CASSFLNTGNSPLHF	TGTGCCAGCAGCTTTCTTAATACGGGGAATTCACCCCTCCACTTT
TRBD1	TRBJ1-2	TRBV11-3	NA	CASSTRTGGYTF	TGTGCCAGCAGCACCCGGACAGGCGGCTACACCTTC
TRBD2	TRBJ2-1	TRBV19	NA	CASSEGGWGNEQFF	TGTGCCAGTTCGGAGGGAGGGTGGGGCAATGAGCAGTTCTTC
NA	TRBJ1-2	TRBV4-3	few	CASSQAPGDEGAYGYTF	TGCGCCAGCAGCCAAGCGCCAGGGGATGAGGGAGCCTATGGCTACACCTTC
TRBD1	TRBJ2-6	TRBV7-9	NA	CSSPRTGLISGANVLTF	TGTTCCAGCCCGAGGACAGGATTAATTTCTGGGGCCAACGTCCTGACTTTC
NA	TRBJ1-2	TRBV4-2	NA	CASSQDRGRADGYTF	TGTGCCAGCAGCCAAGATAGGGGCAGGGCCGATGGCTACACCTTC
TRBD1	TRBJ1-2	TRBV19	NA	CASSIGGQGGNYGYTF	TGTGCCAGTAGTATAGGTGGCCAGGGGGGTAACTATGGCTACACCTTC
NA	TRBJ2-3	TRBV5-1	NA	CASSFSGGRGADTQYF	TGCGCCAGCAGCTTCTCCGGGGGGCGCGGGGCAGATACGCAGTATTTT
TRBD1	TRBJ1-1	TRBV18	once	CASSPGTGDTEAFF	TGTGCCAGCTCACCTGGGACAGGAGACACTGAAGCTTTCTTT
TRBD1	TRBJ1-2	TRBV4-1	NA	CASSRGQADGYTF	TGCGCCAGCAGCCGCGGACAGGCCGATGGCTACACCTTC
NA	TRBJ2-1	TRBV10-2	NA	CASSERGRDNEQFF	TGCGCCAGCAGTGAGAGAGGCCGGGACAATGAGCAGTTCTTC
TRBD2	TRBJ2-3	TRBV9	NA	CASSVVGTSGTDTQYF	TGTGCCAGCAGCGTAGTGGGGACTAGCGGCACAGATACGCAGTATTTT
NA	TRBJ1-5	TRBV2	NA	CASSERTNSNQPQHF	TGTGCCAGCAGTGAGCGAACCAACAGCAATCAGCCCCAGCATTTT
TRBD1	TRBJ2-4	TRBV6-5	NA	CASSRTGVAKNIQYF	TGTGCCAGCAGTCGAACAGGGGTAGCCAAAAACATTCAGTACTTC